The present T cell receptor beta chain was sequenced within a study of cytomegalovirus exposure and HLA in healthy donors. The PCR contained 60 Vbeta and 13 Jbeta primers. The repertoire was sequenced with immunoSEQ multiplex PCR; TCRdb's copy has only in-frame clones and lacks some. The sample consists of more than 100,000 clones, roughly 9% of them appearing once. Germline V lookup: CDR1 SEHNR, CDR2 FQNEAQ (reference sequence). V lost 5 bases, J lost 2 bases, and 16 bases lay in between. This CDR3 contains 15 residues. What was sequenced was PBMCs. This TCR derives from a woman between 40 and 50 years old in good health and CMV-seropositive. This chain joins TRBV7-9 and TRBJ2-7; D perhaps matches TRBD1 (6 bases). The CDR3 DNA reads as TGTGCCAGCAGCCCCCGGGACACTCACACCTACGAGCAGTACTTC. Its protein product is CASSPRDTHTYEQYF.